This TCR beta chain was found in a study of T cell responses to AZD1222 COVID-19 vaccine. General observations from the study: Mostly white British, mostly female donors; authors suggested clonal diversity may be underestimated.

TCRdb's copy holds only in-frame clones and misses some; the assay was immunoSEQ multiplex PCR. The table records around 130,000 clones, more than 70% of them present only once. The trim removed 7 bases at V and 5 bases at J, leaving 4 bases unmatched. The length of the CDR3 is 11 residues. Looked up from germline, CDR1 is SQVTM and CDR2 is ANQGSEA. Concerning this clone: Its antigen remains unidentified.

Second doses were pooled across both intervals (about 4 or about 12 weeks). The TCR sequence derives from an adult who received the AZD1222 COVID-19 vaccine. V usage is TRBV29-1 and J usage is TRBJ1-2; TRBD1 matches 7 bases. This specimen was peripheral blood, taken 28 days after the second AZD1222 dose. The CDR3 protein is CSAGQEYGYTF. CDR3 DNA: TGCAGCGCAGGACAGGAATATGGCTACACCTTC.